This TCR beta chain was obtained from a study of blood T cell repertoires in COVID-19. Method: immunoSEQ multiplex PCR; TCRdb's copy keeps in-frame clones and lacks some. The data show under 300,000 clones, with roughly 83% seen just once and more than 1.1% held by the top ten. The CDR3 spans 16 residues. The germline gives CDR1 LNHDA, CDR2 SQIVND (reference sequence). Trimming took 5 bases from V and 5 from J; bases not matched to a gene: 13. This TCR derives from a human donor with COVID-19, enrolled during active disease. The donor label of this sample is uncertain. The specimen sequenced was peripheral blood. The chain links TRBV19 to TRBJ2-5; the match to TRBD2 covers 8 bases. CDR3 sequence (DNA): TGTGCCAGTAGTCAAATGAGGACTAGCTACGGGGAGACCCAGTACTTC. Amino acids: CASSQMRTSYGETQYF. The whole variable domain, remainder taken from reference TRBV19 and TRBJ2-5, is DGGITQSPKYLFRKEGQNVTLSCEQNLNHDAMYWYRQDPGQGLRLIYYSQIVNDFQKGDIAEGYSVSREKKESFPLTVTSAQKNPTAFYLCASSQMRTSYGETQYFGPGTRLLVL.